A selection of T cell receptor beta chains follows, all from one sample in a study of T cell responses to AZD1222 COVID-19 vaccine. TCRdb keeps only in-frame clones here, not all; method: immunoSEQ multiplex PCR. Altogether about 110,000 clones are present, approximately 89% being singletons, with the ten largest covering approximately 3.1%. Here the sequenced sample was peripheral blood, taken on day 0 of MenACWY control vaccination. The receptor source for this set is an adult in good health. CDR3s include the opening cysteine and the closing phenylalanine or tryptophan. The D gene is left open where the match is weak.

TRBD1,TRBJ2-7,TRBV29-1,CSVEGQGPYEQYF
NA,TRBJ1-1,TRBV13,CASSLGAVNTEAFF
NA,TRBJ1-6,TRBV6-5,CASSRARDNSPLHF
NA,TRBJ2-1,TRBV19,CASSSRWRINGYNEQFF
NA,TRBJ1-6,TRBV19,CASTQTQGPGSPLHF
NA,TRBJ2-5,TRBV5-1,CASSLTGIEETQYF
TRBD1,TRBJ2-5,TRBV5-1,CASSLVGQGFETQYF
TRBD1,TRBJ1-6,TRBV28,CASSSAGTGTSPLHF
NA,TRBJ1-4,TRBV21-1,CARGLGEVNEKLFF
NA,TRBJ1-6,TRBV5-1,CASSLAMGGLENSPLHF
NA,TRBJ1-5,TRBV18,CASSPTGSRNQPQHF